Each of the 24 T cell receptor beta chains below was sequenced from the same sample in a study of cytomegalovirus exposure and HLA in healthy donors. TCRdb's table, derived via immunoSEQ multiplex PCR, lists solely in-frame clones and lacks some. The table includes about 140,000 clones, roughly four fifths detected once. The sequenced sample was PBMCs. The receptors were gathered from a woman in her 30s in good health and CMV-seronegative.

A single count supports this clone. The rearrangement uses TRBV18 and TRBJ2-3; unclear D gene. Germline values: CDR1 KGHSH, CDR2 LQKENI. CDR3 size: 14 residues. Trimming shortened V by 0 bases and J by 0 bases, and 4 bases separated the two germline ends. In DNA form, the CDR3 reads TGTGCCAGCTCACCACCGTCTAGCACAGATACGCAGTATTTT. Its protein is CASSPPSSTDTQYF. Complete variable domain (other parts from reference TRBV18 and TRBJ2-3): NAGVMQNPRHLVRRRGQEARLRCSPMKGHSHVYWYRQLPEEGLKFMVYLQKENIIDESGMPKERFSAEFPKEGPSILRIQQVVRGDSAAYFCASSPPSSTDTQYFGPGTRLTVL.

This chain links TRBV28 with TRBJ1-4, with TRBD1 matching 8 bases. Looked up from germline, CDR1 is MDHEN and CDR2 is SYDVKM. The length of the CDR3 is 14 residues. V lost 6 bases, J lost 6 bases, and 6 bases stayed unmatched. This CDR3 is CASSTTGADEKLFF. The CDR3 DNA is TGTGCCAGCAGCACGACAGGGGCGGATGAAAAACTGTTTTTT.

The chain uses TRBV9 and TRBJ1-6; 12 bases match TRBD1. The V segment lost 1 base and the J segment 10 bases; nucleotides outside the gene matches: 3. There are 15 residues in the CDR3. Looked up from germline, CDR1 is SGDLS and CDR2 is YYNGEE. The CDR3 reads CASSVLGTGGSPLHF. The CDR3, as DNA: TGTGCCAGCAGCGTACTCGGGACAGGGGGCTCACCCCTCCACTTT. Based on the CDR3 plus reference TRBV9 and TRBJ1-6, the full variable domain is DSGVTQTPKHLITATGQRVTLRCSPRSGDLSVYWYQQSLDQGLQFLIQYYNGEERAKGNILERFSAQQFPDLHSELNLSSLELGDSALYFCASSVLGTGGSPLHFGNGTRLTVT.

The genes are TRBV11-3 and TRBJ2-6; the D gene is possibly TRBD2 (6 bases). Germline values: CDR1 SGHNT, CDR2 YENEEA. The CDR3 consists of 15 residues. The V and J ends lost 5 bases and 1 base respectively, with 9 bases between them. Written as DNA, the CDR3 is TGTGCCAGCAGCACCGGGGGATCTGGGGCCAACGTCCTGACTTTC. Its protein product is CASSTGGSGANVLTF.

This chain links TRBV6-5 with TRBJ1-2; TRBD1 might be the D (5 bases). The germline CDR1 and CDR2 sequences are MNHEY and SVGAGI. Trimming removed 4 bases from V and 7 bases from J, with 10 bases in between. CDR3 length: 12 residues. In DNA, the CDR3 is TGTGCCAGCAGTTCGACAGTATCTGGCTACACCTTC. It translates to CASSSTVSGYTF.

This chain uses TRBV10-3 with TRBJ2-7; 7 positions match TRBD2. CDR3 length: 16 amino acids. V gave up 6 bases and J gave up 0 bases; unmatched junction bases: 11. The germline gives CDR1 ENHRY, CDR2 SYGVKD. The CDR3 sequence is CAISPQTSTSSYEQYF. The CDR3 nucleotides are TGTGCCATCAGCCCCCAGACTAGCACGAGCTCCTACGAGCAGTACTTC.

V and J are TRBV7-3 and TRBJ1-1, with TRBD1 matching 9 bases. J lost 0 bases, V lost 5 bases, and 4 bases had no gene match. Germline V gives CDR1 SGHTA, CDR2 FQGTGA. The CDR3 consists of 15 residues. The CDR3 DNA is TGTGCCAGCAGCCCGGACAGGGGAGTGAACACTGAAGCTTTCTTT. Translated, it gives CASSPDRGVNTEAFF.

This chain joins TRBV10-3 and TRBJ2-7, with 11 bases identical to TRBD1. The length of the CDR3 is 13 residues. Looked up from germline, CDR1 is ENHRY and CDR2 is SYGVKD. J gave up 6 bases and V 6 bases, and 4 bases lay outside the gene matches. For the CDR3, the DNA is TGTGCCATCAGGGGGACAGGGGGACGCGAGCAGTACTTC. Encoded protein: CAIRGTGGREQYF.

The chain links TRBV9 to TRBJ1-1; D unresolved. V lost 4 bases, J lost 3 bases, and 10 bases lay in between. Germline V CDR1 and CDR2: SGDLS, YYNGEE. This CDR3 is 13 amino acids long. CDR3 sequence reads: CASSQLGDTEAFF. The DNA for the CDR3 is TGTGCCAGCAGCCAATTGGGAGACACTGAAGCTTTCTTT.

The chain recombines TRBV14 with TRBJ1-3, with D unresolved. V was trimmed by 1 base and J by 2 bases, leaving 9 bases between them. Germline CDR1 and CDR2: SGHDN and FVKESK. The CDR3 runs 15 residues. CDR3 sequence: CASSQAHGAGNTIYF. As DNA, the CDR3 is TGTGCCAGCAGCCAAGCACACGGGGCTGGAAACACCATATATTTT.

The chain carries TRBV11-3 and TRBJ2-3; 10 bases match TRBD2. V lost 3 bases to trimming and J lost 5 bases; unmatched junction nucleotides: 2. CDR3 size: 14 residues. In germline, CDR1 is SGHNT, CDR2 YENEEA. CDR3 nucleotide sequence: TGTGCCAGCAGCTTTAGCGGGGGGAGAGATACGCAGTATTTT. Translating it yields CASSFSGGRDTQYF.

The chain uses TRBV7-2 and TRBJ2-7; 8 bases agree with TRBD1. V was clipped by 6 bases and J by 6 bases; unmatched bases: 7. The CDR3 loop spans 13 amino acids. Germline CDR1 SGHTA, CDR2 FQGNSA. The CDR3 here is CASSPDRGGEQYF. The CDR3 DNA is TGTGCCAGCAGTCCCGACAGGGGTGGCGAGCAGTACTTC.

The table lists this clone with a few counts. The rearrangement uses TRBV6-5 and TRBJ2-1; 7 nucleotides align to TRBD2. V was pared by 4 bases and J by 2 bases, with 5 bases of the junction left unmatched. The CDR3 has 15 amino acids. From germline, CDR1 is MNHEY and CDR2 SVGAGI. CDR3 region: CASSSGRGTYNEQFF. CDR3 in DNA: TGTGCCAGCAGTTCGGGGAGGGGAACCTACAATGAGCAGTTCTTC.

V gene TRBV5-1 combines with J gene TRBJ1-4, with TRBD1 as a possible D gene (5 bases). In germline, CDR1 is SGHRS, CDR2 YFSETQ. The CDR3 has 15 amino acids. Trimming pared 7 bases from V and 0 bases from J, leaving 13 bases between. The CDR3 nucleotides are TGCGCCAGCCGATTCTCGACAGCAACTAATGAAAAACTGTTTTTT. This translates into CASRFSTATNEKLFF.

This clone was seen a few times. The chain has TRBV5-1 and TRBJ2-7; D is perhaps TRBD1 (5 bases). Germline V CDR1 and CDR2: SGHRS, YFSETQ. The CDR3 covers 13 residues. Trimming left V 1 base short and J 5 bases short, with 10 bases between. The CDR3 nucleotides read TGCGCCAGCAGCTTGCCAGGGATCGACGAGCAGTACTTC. Its protein product is CASSLPGIDEQYF.

The rearrangement uses TRBV15 and TRBJ2-1; 9 bases fit TRBD2. CDR3 length: 14 residues. Germline CDR1 reads LNHNV; CDR2 reads YYDKDF (reference sequence). The J segment lost 12 bases and the V segment lost 5 bases, leaving 11 bases of the junction unmatched. In DNA form, the CDR3 reads TGTGCCACCAGCGACAGCGGGGGGAAGCTGGGGCAGTTCTTC. Residues: CATSDSGGKLGQFF.

The chain combines TRBV18 with TRBJ1-2; tentatively, D is TRBD1 (6 bases). Germline CDR1 KGHSH, CDR2 LQKENI. The length of the CDR3 is 12 residues. The ends were cut back, 5 bases at V and 4 bases at J, with 8 bases in the middle. This CDR3 reads CASSDRTYGYTF. DNA of the CDR3: TGTGCCAGCTCAGACAGGACCTATGGCTACACCTTC.

This sequence joins TRBV4-1 and TRBJ1-1, with D possibly being TRBD1 (6 bases). The CDR3 is 16 amino acids. Germline V gene data show CDR1 as MGHRA and CDR2 as YSYEKL. V shed 0 bases and J shed 1 base, with 12 bases lying between them. The CDR3 DNA sequence: TGCGCCAGCAGCCAAGATCGGATAGGGGGGAACACTGAAGCTTTCTTT. Amino acid sequence: CASSQDRIGGNTEAFF.

The rearrangement joins TRBV5-5 to TRBJ2-7; D is undetermined. V dropped 4 bases and J dropped 0 bases, with 11 bases sitting between them. The CDR3 covers 14 residues. CDR1 is SGHKS, CDR2 YYEKEE, per germline (reference sequence). This chain's CDR3 is CASSPRIYSYEQYF. The CDR3 coding sequence is TGTGCCAGCAGCCCCAGGATCTACTCCTACGAGCAGTACTTC. Based on the CDR3 plus reference TRBV5-5 and TRBJ2-7, the full variable domain is DAGVTQSPTHLIKTRGQQVTLRCSPISGHKSVSWYQQVLGQGPQFIFQYYEKEERGRGNFPDRFSARQFPNYSSELNVNALLLGDSALYLCASSPRIYSYEQYFGPGTRLTVT.

This clone was seen only a few times. DNA for the CDR3: TGTGCCAGCAGCTTACACGTTAGCGGGGGGGTACGTGAGCAGTTCTTC. Translation: CASSLHVSGGVREQFF. V and J are TRBV7-2 and TRBJ2-1; TRBD2 matches 11 bases. The V segment lost 2 bases and the J segment 9 bases; nucleotides outside the gene matches: 9. There are 16 residues in the CDR3. Looked up from germline, CDR1 is SGHTA and CDR2 is FQGNSA. Full variable domain (outside the CDR3, taken from reference TRBV7-2 and TRBJ2-1): GAGVSQSPSNKVTEKGKDVELRCDPISGHTALYWYRQSLGQGLEFLIYFQGNSAPDKSGLPSDRFSAERTGGSVSTLTIQRTQQEDSAVYLCASSLHVSGGVREQFFGPGTRLTVL.

V gene TRBV7-8 combines with J gene TRBJ2-3, with D uncertain. Germline CDR1 SGHVS, CDR2 FQNEAQ. There are 14 residues in the CDR3. The ends were cut back, 1 base at V and 0 bases at J, with 5 bases in the middle. The DNA for the CDR3 is TGTGCCAGCAGCTTAGGAACTAGCACAGATACGCAGTATTTT. Translated, it gives CASSLGTSTDTQYF.

The chain joins TRBV6-1 to TRBJ1-6, with D maybe TRBD1 (5 bases). The V end was cut by 4 bases, the J end by 7 bases, with 26 bases between. CDR1 and CDR2 (germline): MNHNS, SASEGT. CDR3 length: 19 residues. CDR3 in amino acids: CASSGRRGAPLGQNSPLHF. The CDR3 DNA is TGTGCCAGCAGTGGACGGAGGGGAGCCCCTCTAGGCCAGAATTCACCCCTCCACTTT.

The chain recombines TRBV2 with TRBJ1-2, with TRBD1 identical over 8 bases. The CDR3 consists of 12 residues. V lost 9 bases and J lost 4; bases outside the gene matches: 4. Per germline, CDR1 SNHLY and CDR2 FYNNEI. The CDR3 nucleotides are TGTGCCAGACAGGGGGAAATCTATGGCTACACCTTC. Translating it yields CARQGEIYGYTF.

The rearrangement uses TRBV5-5 and TRBJ2-5, with a possible D match to TRBD2 (6 bases). V lost 5 bases and J lost 2, with 13 bases in between. Germline CDR1 and CDR2: SGHKS and YYEKEE (reference sequence). The CDR3 has 14 residues. CDR3 sequence reads: CASRTRTTQETQYF. CDR3 coding DNA: TGTGCCAGCAGAACACGGACTACACAAGAGACCCAGTACTTC.